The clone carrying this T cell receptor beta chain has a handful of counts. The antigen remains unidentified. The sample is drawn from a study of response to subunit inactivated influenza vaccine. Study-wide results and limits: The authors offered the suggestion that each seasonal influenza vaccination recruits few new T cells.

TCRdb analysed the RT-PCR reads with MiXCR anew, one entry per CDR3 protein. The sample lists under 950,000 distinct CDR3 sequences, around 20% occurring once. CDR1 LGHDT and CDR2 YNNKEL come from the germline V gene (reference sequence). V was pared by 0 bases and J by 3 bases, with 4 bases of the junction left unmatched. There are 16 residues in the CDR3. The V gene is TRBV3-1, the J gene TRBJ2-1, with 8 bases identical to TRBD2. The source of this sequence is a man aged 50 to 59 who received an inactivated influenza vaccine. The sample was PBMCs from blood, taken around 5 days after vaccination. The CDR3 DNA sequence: TGTGCCAGCAGCCAAGATCGGCGGGGGGTCTACAATGAGCAGTTCTTC. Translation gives CASSQDRRGVYNEQFF.